This T cell receptor (beta chain) was observed in a study of blood T cell repertoires in COVID-19. Study information: Samples representing acute and convalescent COVID-19 were sourced from the United States, Italy and Spain.

TCRdb keeps only in-frame clones here, not all; method: immunoSEQ multiplex PCR. The sample consists of 90,000 to 130,000 clones, roughly 82% of them appearing once. Germline CDR1 reads MDHEN; CDR2 reads SYDVKM. The CDR3 is 14 amino acids. The V and J ends lost 6 bases and 4 bases respectively, with 13 bases between them. Source material: peripheral blood. This sequence was found in a woman aged 55-70 years with acute or convalescent COVID-19. The chain links TRBV28 to TRBJ2-1; D possibly corresponds to TRBD1 (6 bases). CDR3 bases: TGTGCCAGCAGAGAGACAGGCGCATACAATGAGCAGTTCTTC. Encoded protein: CASRETGAYNEQFF.